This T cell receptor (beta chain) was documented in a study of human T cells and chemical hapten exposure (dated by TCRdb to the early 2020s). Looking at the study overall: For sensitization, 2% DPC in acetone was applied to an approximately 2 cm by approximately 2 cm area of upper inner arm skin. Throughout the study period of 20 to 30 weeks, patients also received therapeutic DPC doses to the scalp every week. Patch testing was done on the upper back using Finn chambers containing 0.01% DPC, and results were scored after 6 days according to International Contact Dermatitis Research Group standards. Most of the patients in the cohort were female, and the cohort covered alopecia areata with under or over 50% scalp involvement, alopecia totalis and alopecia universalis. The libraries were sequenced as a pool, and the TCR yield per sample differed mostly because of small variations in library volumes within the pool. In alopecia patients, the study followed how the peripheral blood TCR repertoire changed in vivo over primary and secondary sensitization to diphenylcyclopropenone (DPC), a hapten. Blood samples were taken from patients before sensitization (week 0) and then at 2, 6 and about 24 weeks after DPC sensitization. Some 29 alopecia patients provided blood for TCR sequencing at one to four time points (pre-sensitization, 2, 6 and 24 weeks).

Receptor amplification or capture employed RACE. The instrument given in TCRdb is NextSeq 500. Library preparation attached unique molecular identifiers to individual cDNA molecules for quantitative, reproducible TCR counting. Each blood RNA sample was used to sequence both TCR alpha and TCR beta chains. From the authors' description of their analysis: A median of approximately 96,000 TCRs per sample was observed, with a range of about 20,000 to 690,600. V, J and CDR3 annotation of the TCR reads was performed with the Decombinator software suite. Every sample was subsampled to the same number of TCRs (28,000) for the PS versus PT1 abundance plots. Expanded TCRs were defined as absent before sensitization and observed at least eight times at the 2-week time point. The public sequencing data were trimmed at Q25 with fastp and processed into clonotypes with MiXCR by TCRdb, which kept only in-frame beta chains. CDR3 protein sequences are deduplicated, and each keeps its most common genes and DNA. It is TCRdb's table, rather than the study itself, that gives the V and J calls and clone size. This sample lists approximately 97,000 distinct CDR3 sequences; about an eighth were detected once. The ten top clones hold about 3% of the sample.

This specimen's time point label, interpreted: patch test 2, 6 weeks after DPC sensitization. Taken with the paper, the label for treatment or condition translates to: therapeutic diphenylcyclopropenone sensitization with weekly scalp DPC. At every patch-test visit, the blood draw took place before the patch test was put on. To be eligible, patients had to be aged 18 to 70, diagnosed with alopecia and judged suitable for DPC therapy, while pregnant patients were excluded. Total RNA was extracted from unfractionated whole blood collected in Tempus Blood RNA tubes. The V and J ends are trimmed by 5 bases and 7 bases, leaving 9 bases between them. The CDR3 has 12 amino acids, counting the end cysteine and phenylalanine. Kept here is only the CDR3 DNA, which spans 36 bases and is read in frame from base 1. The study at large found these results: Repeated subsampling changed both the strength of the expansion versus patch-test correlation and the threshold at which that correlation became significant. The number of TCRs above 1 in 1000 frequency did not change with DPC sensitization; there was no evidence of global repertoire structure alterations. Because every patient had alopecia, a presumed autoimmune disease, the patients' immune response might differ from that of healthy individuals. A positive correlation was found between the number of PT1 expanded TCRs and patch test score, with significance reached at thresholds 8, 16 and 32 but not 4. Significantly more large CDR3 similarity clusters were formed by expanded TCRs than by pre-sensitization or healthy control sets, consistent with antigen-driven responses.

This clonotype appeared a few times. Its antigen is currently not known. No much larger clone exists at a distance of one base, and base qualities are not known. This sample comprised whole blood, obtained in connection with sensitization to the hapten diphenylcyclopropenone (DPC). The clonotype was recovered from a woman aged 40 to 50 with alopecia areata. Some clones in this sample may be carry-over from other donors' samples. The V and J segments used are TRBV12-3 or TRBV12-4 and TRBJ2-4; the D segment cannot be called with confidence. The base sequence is TGTGCCAGCAGTCGCTTTAGGAACATTCAGTACTTC. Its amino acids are CASSRFRNIQYF.